The rows below give T cell receptor beta chains drawn from one sample of a study of shared clonotypes between healthy human individuals. Profiling relied on immunoSEQ multiplex PCR, and the TCRdb table lists in-frame clones only, not all of them. The repertoire holds about 560,000 clones, with roughly 79% as singletons. The material sequenced was PBMCs. These receptor sequences come from a woman aged 40-49 years in good health. Some clones in this sample may be carry-over from other donors' samples. CDR3s include the opening cysteine and the closing phenylalanine or tryptophan. Fields, in order: V gene, clone size, J gene, D gene, CDR3 protein, CDR3 DNA. The D gene is left open where the match is weak. Not every row has a clone size; where given, it reads once, few, many or a size class.

v_call: TRBV28
clone_size: -
j_call: TRBJ2-1
d_call: -
cdr3_aa: CASIRVGSYNEQFF
cdr3_nt: TGTGCCAGCATCAGGGTGGGGTCCTACAATGAGCAGTTCTTC

v_call: TRBV19
clone_size: -
j_call: TRBJ1-1
d_call: -
cdr3_aa: CASNVGRDIPGAFF
cdr3_nt: TGTGCCAGTAACGTAGGCCGGGACATCCCAGGGGCTTTCTTT

v_call: TRBV4-2
clone_size: -
j_call: TRBJ2-7
d_call: TRBD2
cdr3_aa: CASSQDGTSTFYEQYF
cdr3_nt: TGTGCCAGCAGCCAAGATGGGACTAGCACGTTCTACGAGCAGTACTTC

v_call: TRBV5-1
clone_size: -
j_call: TRBJ2-6
d_call: -
cdr3_aa: CASRSAGANVLTF
cdr3_nt: TGCGCCAGCAGGTCGGCCGGGGCCAACGTCCTGACTTTC

v_call: TRBV11-3
clone_size: -
j_call: TRBJ2-1
d_call: TRBD2
cdr3_aa: CASSLGGLAAGYNEQFF
cdr3_nt: TGTGCCAGCAGCTTAGGTGGCCTAGCGGCAGGCTACAATGAGCAGTTCTTC

v_call: TRBV28
clone_size: -
j_call: TRBJ2-7
d_call: -
cdr3_aa: CASSGPGQSYEQYF
cdr3_nt: TGTGCCAGCAGCGGACCGGGGCAGTCCTACGAGCAGTACTTC

v_call: TRBV7-8
clone_size: -
j_call: TRBJ2-1
d_call: -
cdr3_aa: CASRLGQYNEQFF
cdr3_nt: TGTGCCAGCAGACTGGGACAATACAATGAGCAGTTCTTC

v_call: TRBV30
clone_size: -
j_call: TRBJ1-5
d_call: -
cdr3_aa: CAWSTGRNQPQHF
cdr3_nt: TGTGCCTGGAGTACAGGGCGGAATCAGCCCCAGCATTTT

v_call: TRBV5-5
clone_size: -
j_call: TRBJ2-2
d_call: -
cdr3_aa: CASSTWWDLSSNTGELFF
cdr3_nt: TGTGCCAGCAGCACGTGGTGGGACCTGTCATCGAACACCGGGGAGCTGTTTTTT

v_call: TRBV28
clone_size: many
j_call: TRBJ2-2
d_call: -
cdr3_aa: CASSSGFKGWLLMNTGELFF
cdr3_nt: TGTGCCAGCAGTTCCGGGTTTAAGGGGTGGCTATTGATGAACACCGGGGAGCTGTTTTTT

v_call: TRBV7-3
clone_size: -
j_call: TRBJ2-3
d_call: -
cdr3_aa: CASSLGPPTDTQYF
cdr3_nt: TGTGCCAGCAGCTTGGGGCCCCCCACAGATACGCAGTATTTT

v_call: TRBV7-7
clone_size: -
j_call: TRBJ2-1
d_call: -
cdr3_aa: CASAPVYSHYNEQFF
cdr3_nt: TGTGCCAGCGCCCCAGTCTACAGCCACTACAATGAGCAGTTCTTC

v_call: TRBV7-3
clone_size: -
j_call: TRBJ2-1
d_call: TRBD2
cdr3_aa: CASSRGGRQYNEQFF
cdr3_nt: TGTGCCAGCAGCCGAGGCGGGAGGCAGTACAATGAGCAGTTCTTC

v_call: TRBV5-6
clone_size: -
j_call: TRBJ1-6
d_call: -
cdr3_aa: CASSLDGGGNAPLHF
cdr3_nt: TGTGCCAGCAGCTTGGATGGTGGCGGAAACGCACCCCTCCACTTT

v_call: TRBV5-4
clone_size: -
j_call: TRBJ2-5
d_call: -
cdr3_aa: CASSLALAVETQYF
cdr3_nt: TGTGCCAGCAGCTTGGCTCTAGCTGTGGAGACCCAGTACTTC

v_call: TRBV18
clone_size: -
j_call: TRBJ2-7
d_call: -
cdr3_aa: CASSPPGPFSYEQYF
cdr3_nt: TGTGCCAGCTCACCACCGGGCCCCTTCTCCTACGAGCAGTACTTC

v_call: TRBV11-2
clone_size: -
j_call: TRBJ2-7
d_call: TRBD1
cdr3_aa: CASSLETGKTYEQYF
cdr3_nt: TGTGCCAGCAGCTTAGAGACAGGGAAAACCTACGAGCAGTACTTC

v_call: TRBV5-8
clone_size: -
j_call: TRBJ2-5
d_call: -
cdr3_aa: CAAQSQAEETQYF
cdr3_nt: TGTGCCGCCCAATCACAGGCCGAAGAGACCCAGTACTTC

v_call: TRBV30
clone_size: -
j_call: TRBJ1-5
d_call: -
cdr3_aa: CAWSAPTAPGRAQPQHF
cdr3_nt: TGTGCCTGGAGTGCCCCCACCGCCCCAGGGCGGGCTCAGCCCCAGCATTTT

v_call: TRBV15
clone_size: -
j_call: TRBJ1-3
d_call: -
cdr3_aa: CATSRGDGGPGNTIYF
cdr3_nt: TGTGCCACCAGCAGGGGGGACGGAGGTCCTGGAAACACCATATATTTT

v_call: TRBV27
clone_size: -
j_call: TRBJ2-3
d_call: -
cdr3_aa: CASSLEGPSTDTQYF
cdr3_nt: TGTGCCAGCAGTTTGGAAGGACCTAGCACAGATACGCAGTATTTT

v_call: TRBV28
clone_size: -
j_call: TRBJ1-2
d_call: TRBD1
cdr3_aa: CASRAGGGGYGYTF
cdr3_nt: TGTGCCAGCAGGGCAGGGGGCGGCGGCTATGGCTACACCTTC